This T cell receptor (beta chain) was sequenced in a study of T cell responses to AZD1222 COVID-19 vaccine. Whole-study results and caveats: Sampled repertoires all dated from after the peak T cell response. Clonal diversity may have been underestimated in mostly white British donors. Spike-specific TCR breadth and depth were elevated following two AZD1222 doses.

The method was immunoSEQ multiplex PCR; TCRdb's version includes in-frame clones alone and lacks a portion of them. The sample has some 150,000 clones; around nine tenths are singletons. The CDR3 is made up of 11 amino acids. On this clone itself: The antigen is unknown.

The specimen comprised peripheral blood, sampled on day 0 of AZD1222 vaccination. J is TRBJ2-3 and V is TRBV21-1; the D segment call TRBD1 is taken from the table without a DNA check. TRBV21-1 is listed as a pseudogene. This receptor was identified in an adult in good health. CDR3 amino acids: CASSKRGTEYF. In DNA, the CDR3 is TGTGCCAGCAGCAAAAGGGGGACCGAGTATTTT.